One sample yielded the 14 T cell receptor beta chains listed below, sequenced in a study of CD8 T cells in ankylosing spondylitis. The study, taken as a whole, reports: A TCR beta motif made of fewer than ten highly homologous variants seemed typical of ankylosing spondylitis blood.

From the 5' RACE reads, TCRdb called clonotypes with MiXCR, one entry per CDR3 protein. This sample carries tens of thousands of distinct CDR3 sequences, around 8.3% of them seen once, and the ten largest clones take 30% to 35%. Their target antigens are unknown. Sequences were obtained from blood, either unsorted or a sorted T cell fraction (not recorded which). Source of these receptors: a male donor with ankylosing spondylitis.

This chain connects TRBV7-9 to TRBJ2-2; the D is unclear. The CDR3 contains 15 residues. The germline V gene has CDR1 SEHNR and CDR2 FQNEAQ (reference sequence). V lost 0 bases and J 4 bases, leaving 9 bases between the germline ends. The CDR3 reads CASSLAGSVTGELFF. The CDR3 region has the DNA TGTGCCAGCAGCTTAGCGGGGTCCGTCACCGGGGAGCTGTTTTTT. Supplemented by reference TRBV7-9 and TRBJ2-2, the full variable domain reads DTGVSQNPRHKITKRGQNVTFRCDPISEHNRLYWYRQTLGQGPEFLTYFQNEAQLEKSRLLSDRFSAERPKGSFSTLEIQRTEQGDSAMYLCASSLAGSVTGELFFGEGSRLTVL.

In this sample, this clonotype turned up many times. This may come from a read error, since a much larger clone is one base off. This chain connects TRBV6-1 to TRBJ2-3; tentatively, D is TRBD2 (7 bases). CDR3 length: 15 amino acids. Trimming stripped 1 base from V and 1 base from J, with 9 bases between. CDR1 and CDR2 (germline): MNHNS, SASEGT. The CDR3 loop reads CASSEEGGGTDTQYF. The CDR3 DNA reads TGTGCCAGCAGTGAAGAGGGGGGGGGCACAGATACGCAGTATTTT.

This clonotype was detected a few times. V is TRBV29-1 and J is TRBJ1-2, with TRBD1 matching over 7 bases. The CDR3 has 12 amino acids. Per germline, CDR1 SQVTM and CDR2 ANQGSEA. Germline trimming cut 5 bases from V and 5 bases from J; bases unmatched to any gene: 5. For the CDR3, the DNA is TGCAGCGTTCAGGGGGTGGTATATGGCTACACCTTC. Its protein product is CSVQGVVYGYTF.

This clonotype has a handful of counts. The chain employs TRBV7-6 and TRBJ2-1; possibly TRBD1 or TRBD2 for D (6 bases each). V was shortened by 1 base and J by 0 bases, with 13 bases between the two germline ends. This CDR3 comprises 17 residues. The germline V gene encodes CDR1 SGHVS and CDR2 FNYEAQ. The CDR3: CASSLETGLNSYNEQFF. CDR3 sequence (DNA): TGTGCCAGCAGCTTAGAGACAGGACTAAACTCCTACAATGAGCAGTTCTTC. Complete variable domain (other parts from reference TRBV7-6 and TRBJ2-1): GAGVSQSPRYKVTKRGQDVALRCDPISGHVSLYWYRQALGQGPEFLTYFNYEAQQDKSGLPNDRFSAERPEGSISTLTIQRTEQRDSAMYRCASSLETGLNSYNEQFFGPGTRLTVL.

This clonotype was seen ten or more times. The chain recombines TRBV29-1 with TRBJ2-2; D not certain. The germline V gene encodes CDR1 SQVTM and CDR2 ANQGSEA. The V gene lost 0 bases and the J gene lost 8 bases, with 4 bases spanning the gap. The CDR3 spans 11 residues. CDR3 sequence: CSVEDWGELFF. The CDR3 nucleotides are TGCAGCGTTGAAGATTGGGGGGAGCTGTTTTTT.

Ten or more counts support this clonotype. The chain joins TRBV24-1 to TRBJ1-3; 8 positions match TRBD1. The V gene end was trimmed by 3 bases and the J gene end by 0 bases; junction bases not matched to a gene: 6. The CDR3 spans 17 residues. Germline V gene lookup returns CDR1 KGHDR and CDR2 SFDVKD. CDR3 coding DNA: TGTGCCACCAGTGATACCGGGACAGGCTCCTCTGGAAACACCATATATTTT. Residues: CATSDTGTGSSGNTIYF.

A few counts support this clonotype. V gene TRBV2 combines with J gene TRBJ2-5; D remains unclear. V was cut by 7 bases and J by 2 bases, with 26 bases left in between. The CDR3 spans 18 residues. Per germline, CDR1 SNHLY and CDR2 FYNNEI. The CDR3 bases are TGTGCCAGCAAAGAAGATTACATCTACGTCGACCCTCAAGAGACCCAGTACTTC. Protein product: CASKEDYIYVDPQETQYF.

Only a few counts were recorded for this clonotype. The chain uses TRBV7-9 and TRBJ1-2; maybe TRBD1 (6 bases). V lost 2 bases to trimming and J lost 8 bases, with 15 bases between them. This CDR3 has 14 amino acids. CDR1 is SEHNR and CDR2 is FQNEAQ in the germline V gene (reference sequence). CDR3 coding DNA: TGTGCCAGCAGCTTATCGGGACATGCGGACGGCTACACCTTC. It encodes CASSLSGHADGYTF.

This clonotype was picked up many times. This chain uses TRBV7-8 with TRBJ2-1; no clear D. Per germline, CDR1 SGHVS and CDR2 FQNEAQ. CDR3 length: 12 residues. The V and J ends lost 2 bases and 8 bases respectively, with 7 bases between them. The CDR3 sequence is CASSLIGYEQFF. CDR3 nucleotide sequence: TGTGCCAGCAGCTTAATCGGCTATGAGCAGTTCTTC. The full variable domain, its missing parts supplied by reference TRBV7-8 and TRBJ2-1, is GAGVSQSPRYKVAKRGQDVALRCDPISGHVSLFWYQQALGQGPEFLTYFQNEAQLDKSGLPSDRFFAERPEGSVSTLKIQRTQQEDSAVYLCASSLIGYEQFFGPGTRLTVL.

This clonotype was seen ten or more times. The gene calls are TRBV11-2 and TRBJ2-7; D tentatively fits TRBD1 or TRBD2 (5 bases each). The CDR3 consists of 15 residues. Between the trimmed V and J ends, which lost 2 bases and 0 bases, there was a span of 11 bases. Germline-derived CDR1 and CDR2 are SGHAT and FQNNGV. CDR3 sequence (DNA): TGTGCCAGCAGCTTATCTGAGGGGAGCTCCTACGAGCAGTACTTC. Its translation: CASSLSEGSSYEQYF.

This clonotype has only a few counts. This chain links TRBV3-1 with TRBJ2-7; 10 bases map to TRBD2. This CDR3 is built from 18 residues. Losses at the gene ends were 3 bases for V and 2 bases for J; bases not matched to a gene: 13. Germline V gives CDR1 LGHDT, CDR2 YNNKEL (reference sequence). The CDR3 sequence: CASSQSPSGRDITYEQYF. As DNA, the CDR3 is TGTGCCAGCAGCCAGTCGCCTAGCGGGAGAGATATTACCTACGAGCAGTACTTC.

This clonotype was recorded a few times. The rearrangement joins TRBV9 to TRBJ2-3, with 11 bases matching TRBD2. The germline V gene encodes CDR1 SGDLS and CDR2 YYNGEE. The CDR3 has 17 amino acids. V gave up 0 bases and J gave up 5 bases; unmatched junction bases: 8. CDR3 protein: CASSVEGTSGAGDTQYF. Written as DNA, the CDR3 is TGTGCCAGCAGCGTAGAAGGGACTAGCGGAGCGGGAGATACGCAGTATTTT.

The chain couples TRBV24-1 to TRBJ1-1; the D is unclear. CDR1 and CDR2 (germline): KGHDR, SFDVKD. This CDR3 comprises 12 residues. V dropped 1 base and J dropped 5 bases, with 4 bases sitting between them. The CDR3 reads CATSDFGTEAFF. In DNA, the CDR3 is TGTGCCACCAGTGATTTTGGGACTGAAGCTTTCTTT.

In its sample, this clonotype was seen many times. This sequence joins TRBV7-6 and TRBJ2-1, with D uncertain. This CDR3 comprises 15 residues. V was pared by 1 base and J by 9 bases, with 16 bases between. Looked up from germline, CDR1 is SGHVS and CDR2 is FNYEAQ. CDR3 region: CASSLGLGPKSEQFF. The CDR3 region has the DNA TGTGCCAGCAGCTTAGGTCTCGGGCCGAAGTCTGAGCAGTTCTTC.